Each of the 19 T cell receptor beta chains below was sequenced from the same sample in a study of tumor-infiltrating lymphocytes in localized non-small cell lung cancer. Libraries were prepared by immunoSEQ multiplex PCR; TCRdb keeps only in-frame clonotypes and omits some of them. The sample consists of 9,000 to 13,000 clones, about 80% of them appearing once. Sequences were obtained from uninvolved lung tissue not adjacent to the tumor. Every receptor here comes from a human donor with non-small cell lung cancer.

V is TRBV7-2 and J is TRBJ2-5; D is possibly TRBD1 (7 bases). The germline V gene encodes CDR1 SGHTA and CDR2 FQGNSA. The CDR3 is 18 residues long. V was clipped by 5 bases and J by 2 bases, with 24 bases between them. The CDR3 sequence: CASSLNRGTVGRQETQYF. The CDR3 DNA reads TGTGCCAGCAGCCTAAACAGGGGAACAGTGGGGAGGCAAGAGACCCAGTACTTC. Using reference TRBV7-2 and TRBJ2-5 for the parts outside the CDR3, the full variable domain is GAGVSQSPSNKVTEKGKDVELRCDPISGHTALYWYRQSLGQGLEFLIYFQGNSAPDKSGLPSDRFSAERTGGSVSTLTIQRTQQEDSAVYLCASSLNRGTVGRQETQYFGPGTRLLVL.

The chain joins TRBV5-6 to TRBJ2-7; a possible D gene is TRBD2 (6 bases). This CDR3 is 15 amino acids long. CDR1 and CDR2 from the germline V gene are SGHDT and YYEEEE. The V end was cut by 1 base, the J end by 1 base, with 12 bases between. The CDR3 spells CASSLTGGFSYEQYF. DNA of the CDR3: TGTGCCAGCAGCTTGACCGGGGGATTTTCCTACGAGCAGTACTTC.

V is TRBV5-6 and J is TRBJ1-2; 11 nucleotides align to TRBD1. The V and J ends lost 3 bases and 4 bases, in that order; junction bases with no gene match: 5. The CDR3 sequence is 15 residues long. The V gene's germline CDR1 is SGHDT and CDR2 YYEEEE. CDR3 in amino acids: CASSSGTGGIYGYTF. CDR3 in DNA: TGTGCCAGCAGCTCAGGGACAGGGGGTATCTATGGCTACACCTTC.

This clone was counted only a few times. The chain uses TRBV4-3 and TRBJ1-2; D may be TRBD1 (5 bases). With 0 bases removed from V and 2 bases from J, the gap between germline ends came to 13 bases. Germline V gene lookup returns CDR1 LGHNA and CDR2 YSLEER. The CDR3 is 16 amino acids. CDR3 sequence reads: CASSQEPLTVNYGYTF. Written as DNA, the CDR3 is TGCGCCAGCAGCCAAGAACCCCTGACAGTCAACTATGGCTACACCTTC.

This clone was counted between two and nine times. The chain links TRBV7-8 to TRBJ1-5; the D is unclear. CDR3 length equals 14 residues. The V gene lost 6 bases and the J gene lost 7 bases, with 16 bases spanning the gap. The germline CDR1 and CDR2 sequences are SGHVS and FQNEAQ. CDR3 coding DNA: TGTGCCAGCAGTCCCACCTCCGGGGTCCAGCCCCAGCATTTT. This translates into CASSPTSGVQPQHF. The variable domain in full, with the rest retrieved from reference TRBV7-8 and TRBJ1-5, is GAGVSQSPRYKVAKRGQDVALRCDPISGHVSLFWYQQALGQGPEFLTYFQNEAQLDKSGLPSDRFFAERPEGSVSTLKIQRTQQEDSAVYLCASSPTSGVQPQHFGDGTRLSIL.

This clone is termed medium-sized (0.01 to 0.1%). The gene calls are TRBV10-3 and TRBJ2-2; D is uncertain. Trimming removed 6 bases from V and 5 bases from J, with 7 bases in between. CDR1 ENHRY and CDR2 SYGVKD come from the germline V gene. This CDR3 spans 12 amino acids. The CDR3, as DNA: TGTGCCATCAGAGCAGGAACCGGGGAGCTGTTTTTT. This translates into CAIRAGTGELFF.

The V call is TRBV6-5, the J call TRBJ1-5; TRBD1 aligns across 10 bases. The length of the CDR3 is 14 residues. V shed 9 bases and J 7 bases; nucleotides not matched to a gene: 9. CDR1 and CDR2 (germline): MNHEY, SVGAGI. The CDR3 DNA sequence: TGTGCCAGTCGGGGGACAGGGGATGGGCAGCCCCAGCATTTT. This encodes CASRGTGDGQPQHF.

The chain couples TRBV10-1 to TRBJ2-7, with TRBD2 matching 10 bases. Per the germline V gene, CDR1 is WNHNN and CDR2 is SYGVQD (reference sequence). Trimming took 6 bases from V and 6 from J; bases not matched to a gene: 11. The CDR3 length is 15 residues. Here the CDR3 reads CASRVIAGGVFEQYF. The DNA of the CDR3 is TGCGCCAGCAGGGTAATAGCGGGGGGTGTTTTCGAGCAGTACTTC.

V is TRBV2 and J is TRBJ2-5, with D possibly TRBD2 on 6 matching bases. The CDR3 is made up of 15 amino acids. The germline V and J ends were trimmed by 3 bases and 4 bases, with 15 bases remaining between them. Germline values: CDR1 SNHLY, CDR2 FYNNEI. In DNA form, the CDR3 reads TGTGCCAGCAGTGACAGTGGCAGGGAGGCAGAGACCCAGTACTTC. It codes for CASSDSGREAETQYF.

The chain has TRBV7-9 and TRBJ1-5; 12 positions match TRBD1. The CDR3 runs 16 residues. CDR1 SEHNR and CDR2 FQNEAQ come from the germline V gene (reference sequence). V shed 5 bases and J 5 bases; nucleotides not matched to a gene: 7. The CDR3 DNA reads TGTGCCAGCAGCGGGGACAGGGGGCTCTGGGATCAGCCCCAGCATTTT. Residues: CASSGDRGLWDQPQHF.

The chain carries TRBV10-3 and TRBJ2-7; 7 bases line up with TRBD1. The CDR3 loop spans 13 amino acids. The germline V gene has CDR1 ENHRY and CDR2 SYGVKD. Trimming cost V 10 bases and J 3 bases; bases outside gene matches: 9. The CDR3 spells CATTGTANYEQYF. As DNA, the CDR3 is TGTGCCACTACCGGGACAGCAAACTACGAGCAGTACTTC.

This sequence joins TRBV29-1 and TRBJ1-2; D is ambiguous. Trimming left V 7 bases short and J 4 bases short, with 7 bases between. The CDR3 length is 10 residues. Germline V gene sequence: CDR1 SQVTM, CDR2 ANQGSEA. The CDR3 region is CSADFYGYTF. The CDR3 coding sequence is TGCAGCGCGGACTTCTATGGCTACACCTTC.

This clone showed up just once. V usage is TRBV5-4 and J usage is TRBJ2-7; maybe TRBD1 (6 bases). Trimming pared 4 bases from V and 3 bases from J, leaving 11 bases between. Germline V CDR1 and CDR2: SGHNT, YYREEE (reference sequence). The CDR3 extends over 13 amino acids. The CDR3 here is CASSLDRNYEQYF. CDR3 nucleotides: TGTGCCAGCAGCCTGGACAGAAACTACGAGCAGTACTTC.

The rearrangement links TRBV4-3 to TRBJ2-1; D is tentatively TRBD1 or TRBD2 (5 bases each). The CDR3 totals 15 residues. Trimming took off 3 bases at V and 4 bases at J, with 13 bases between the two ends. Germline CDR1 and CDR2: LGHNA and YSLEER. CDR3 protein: CASSHPPEGYNEQFF. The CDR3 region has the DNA TGCGCCAGCAGCCATCCCCCCGAGGGGTACAATGAGCAGTTCTTC.

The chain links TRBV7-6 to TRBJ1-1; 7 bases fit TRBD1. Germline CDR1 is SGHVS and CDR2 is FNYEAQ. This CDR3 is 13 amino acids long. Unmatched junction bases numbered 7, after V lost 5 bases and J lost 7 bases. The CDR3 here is CASSRGTDHEAFF. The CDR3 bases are TGTGCCAGCAGCCGAGGGACAGATCATGAAGCTTTCTTT.

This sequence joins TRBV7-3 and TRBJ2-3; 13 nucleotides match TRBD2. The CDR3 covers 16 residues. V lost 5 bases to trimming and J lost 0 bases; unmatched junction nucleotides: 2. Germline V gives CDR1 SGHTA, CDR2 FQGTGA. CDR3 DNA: TGTGCCAGCAGCCCGGGACTAGCGGGGAGCACAGATACGCAGTATTTT. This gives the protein CASSPGLAGSTDTQYF.

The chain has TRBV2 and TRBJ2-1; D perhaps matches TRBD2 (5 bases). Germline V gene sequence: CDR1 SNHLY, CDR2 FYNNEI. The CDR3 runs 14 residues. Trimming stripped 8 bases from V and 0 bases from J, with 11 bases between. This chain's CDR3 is CASEFSDSYNEQFF. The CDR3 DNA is TGTGCCAGCGAGTTTAGCGACTCCTACAATGAGCAGTTCTTC.

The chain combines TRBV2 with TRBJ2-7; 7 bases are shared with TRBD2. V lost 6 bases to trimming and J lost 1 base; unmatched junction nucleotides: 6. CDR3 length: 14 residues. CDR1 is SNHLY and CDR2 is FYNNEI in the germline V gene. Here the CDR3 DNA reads TGTGCCAGCAGGGGGGGGGTCAAGTCCTACGAGCAGTACTTC. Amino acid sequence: CASRGGVKSYEQYF.

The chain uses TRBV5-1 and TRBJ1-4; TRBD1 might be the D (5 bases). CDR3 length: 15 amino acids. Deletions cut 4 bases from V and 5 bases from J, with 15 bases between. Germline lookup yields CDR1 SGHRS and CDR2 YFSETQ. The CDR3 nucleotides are TGCGCCAGCAGCGGTTCAGGGCACCCGAATGAAAAACTGTTTTTT. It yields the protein CASSGSGHPNEKLFF. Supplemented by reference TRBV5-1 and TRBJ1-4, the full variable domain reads KAGVTQTPRYLIKTRGQQVTLSCSPISGHRSVSWYQQTPGQGLQFLFEYFSETQRNKGNFPGRFSGRQFSNSRSEMNVSTLELGDSALYLCASSGSGHPNEKLFFGSGTQLSVL.